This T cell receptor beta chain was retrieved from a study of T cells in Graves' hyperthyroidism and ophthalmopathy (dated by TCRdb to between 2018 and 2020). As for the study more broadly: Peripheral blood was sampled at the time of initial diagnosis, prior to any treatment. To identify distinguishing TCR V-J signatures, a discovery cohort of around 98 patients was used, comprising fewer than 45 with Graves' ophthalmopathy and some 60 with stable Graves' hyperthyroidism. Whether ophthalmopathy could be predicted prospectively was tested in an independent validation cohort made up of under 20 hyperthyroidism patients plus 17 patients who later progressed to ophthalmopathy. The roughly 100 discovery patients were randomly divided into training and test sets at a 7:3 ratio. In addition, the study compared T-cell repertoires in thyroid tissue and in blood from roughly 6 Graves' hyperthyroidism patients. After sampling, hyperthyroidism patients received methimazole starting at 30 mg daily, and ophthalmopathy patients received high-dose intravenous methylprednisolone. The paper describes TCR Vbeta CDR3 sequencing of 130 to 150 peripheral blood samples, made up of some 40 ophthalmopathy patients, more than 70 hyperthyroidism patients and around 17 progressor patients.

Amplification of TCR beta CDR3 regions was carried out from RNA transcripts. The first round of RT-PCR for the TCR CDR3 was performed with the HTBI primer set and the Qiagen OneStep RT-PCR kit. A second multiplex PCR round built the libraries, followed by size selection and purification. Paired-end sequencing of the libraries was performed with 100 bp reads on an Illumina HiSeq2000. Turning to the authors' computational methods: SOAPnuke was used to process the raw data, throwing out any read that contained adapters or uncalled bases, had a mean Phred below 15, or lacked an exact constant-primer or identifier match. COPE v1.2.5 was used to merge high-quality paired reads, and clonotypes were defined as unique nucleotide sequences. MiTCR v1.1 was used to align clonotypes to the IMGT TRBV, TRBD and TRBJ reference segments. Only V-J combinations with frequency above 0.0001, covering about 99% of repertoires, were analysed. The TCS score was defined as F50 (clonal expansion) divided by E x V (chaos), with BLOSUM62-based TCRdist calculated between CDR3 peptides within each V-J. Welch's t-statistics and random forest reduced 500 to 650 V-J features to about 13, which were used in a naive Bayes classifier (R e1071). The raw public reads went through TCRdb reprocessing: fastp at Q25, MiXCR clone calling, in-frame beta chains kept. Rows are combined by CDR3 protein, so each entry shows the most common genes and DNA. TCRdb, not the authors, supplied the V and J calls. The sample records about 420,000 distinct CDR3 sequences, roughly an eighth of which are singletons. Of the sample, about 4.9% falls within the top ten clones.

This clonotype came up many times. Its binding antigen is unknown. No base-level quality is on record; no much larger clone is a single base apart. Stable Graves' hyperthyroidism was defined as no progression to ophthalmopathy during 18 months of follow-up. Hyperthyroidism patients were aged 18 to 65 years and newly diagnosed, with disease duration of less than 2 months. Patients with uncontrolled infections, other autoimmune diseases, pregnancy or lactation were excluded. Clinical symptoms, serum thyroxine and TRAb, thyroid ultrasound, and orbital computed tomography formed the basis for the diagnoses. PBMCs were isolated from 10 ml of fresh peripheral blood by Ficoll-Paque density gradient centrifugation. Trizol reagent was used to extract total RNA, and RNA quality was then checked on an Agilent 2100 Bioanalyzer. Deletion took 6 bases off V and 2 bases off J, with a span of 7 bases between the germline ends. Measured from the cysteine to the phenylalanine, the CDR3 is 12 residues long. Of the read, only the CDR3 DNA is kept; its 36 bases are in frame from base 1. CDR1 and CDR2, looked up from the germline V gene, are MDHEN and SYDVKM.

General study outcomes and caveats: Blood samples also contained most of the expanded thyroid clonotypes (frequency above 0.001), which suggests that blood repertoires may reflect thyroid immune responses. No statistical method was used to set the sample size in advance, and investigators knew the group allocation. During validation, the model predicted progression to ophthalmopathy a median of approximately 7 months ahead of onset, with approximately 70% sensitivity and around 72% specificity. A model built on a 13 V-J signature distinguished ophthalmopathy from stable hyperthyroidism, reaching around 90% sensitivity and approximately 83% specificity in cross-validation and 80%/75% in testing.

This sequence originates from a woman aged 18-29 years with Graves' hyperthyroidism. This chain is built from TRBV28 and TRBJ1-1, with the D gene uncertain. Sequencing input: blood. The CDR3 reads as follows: CASSIYNTEAFF. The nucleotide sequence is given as TGTGCCAGCAGCATTTATAACACTGAAGCTTTCTTT. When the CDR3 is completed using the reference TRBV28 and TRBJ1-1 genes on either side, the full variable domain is DVKVTQSSRYLVKRTGEKVFLECVQDMDHENMFWYRQDPGLGLRLIYFSYDVKMKEKGDIPEGYSVSREKKERFSLILESASTNQTSMYLCASSIYNTEAFFGQGTRLTVV.